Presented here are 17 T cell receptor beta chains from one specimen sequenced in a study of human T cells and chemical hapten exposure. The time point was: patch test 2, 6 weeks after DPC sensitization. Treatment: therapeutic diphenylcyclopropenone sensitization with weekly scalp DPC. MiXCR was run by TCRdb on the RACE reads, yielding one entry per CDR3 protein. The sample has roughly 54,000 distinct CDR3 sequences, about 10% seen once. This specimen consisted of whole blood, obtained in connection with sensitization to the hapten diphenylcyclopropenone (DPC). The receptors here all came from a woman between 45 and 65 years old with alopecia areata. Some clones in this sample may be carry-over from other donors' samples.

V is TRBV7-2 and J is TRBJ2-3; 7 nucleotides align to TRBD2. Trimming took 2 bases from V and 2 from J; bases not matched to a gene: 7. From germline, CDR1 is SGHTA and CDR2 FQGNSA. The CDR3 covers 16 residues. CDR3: CASSLQVGGYTDTQYF. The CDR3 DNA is TGTGCCAGCAGCTTACAAGTGGGGGGGTACACAGATACGCAGTATTTT.

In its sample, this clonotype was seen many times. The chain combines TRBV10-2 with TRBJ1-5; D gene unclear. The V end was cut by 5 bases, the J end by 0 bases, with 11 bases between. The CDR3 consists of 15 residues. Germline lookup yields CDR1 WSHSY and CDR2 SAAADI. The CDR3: CASSTGIYSNQPQHF. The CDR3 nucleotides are TGCGCCAGCAGTACCGGGATCTATAGCAATCAGCCCCAGCATTTT.

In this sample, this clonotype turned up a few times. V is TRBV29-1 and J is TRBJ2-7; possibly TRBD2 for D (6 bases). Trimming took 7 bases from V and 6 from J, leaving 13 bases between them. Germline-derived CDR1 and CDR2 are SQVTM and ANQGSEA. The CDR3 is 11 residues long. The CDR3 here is CSATGGFEQYF. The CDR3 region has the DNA TGCAGCGCTACTGGAGGGTTCGAGCAGTACTTC.

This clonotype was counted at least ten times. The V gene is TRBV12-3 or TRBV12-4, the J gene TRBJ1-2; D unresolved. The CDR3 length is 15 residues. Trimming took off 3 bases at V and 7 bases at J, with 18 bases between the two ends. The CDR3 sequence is CASSFRRPGSFGYTF. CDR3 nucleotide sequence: TGTGCCAGCAGTTTCAGGCGCCCAGGAAGTTTTGGCTACACCTTC.

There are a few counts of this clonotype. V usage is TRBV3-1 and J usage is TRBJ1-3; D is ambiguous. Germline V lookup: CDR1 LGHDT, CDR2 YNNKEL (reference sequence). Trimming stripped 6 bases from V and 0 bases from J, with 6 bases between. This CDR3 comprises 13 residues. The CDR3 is CASRDGSGNTIYF. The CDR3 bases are TGTGCCAGCAGGGACGGCTCTGGAAACACCATATATTTT.

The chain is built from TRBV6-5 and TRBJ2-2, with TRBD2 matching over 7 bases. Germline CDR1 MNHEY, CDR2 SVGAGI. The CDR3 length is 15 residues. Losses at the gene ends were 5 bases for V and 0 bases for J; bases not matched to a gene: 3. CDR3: CASSMGGTNTGELFF. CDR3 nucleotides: TGTGCCAGCAGTATGGGAGGGACGAACACCGGGGAGCTGTTTTTT.

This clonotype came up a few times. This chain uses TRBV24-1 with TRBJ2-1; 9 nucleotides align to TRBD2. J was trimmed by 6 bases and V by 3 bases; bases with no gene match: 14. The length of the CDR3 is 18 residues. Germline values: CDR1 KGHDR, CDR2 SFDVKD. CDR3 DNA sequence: TGTGCCACCAGTGATCCCCAGGGACAGCGGGGGGTATTCAATGAGCAGTTCTTC. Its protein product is CATSDPQGQRGVFNEQFF.

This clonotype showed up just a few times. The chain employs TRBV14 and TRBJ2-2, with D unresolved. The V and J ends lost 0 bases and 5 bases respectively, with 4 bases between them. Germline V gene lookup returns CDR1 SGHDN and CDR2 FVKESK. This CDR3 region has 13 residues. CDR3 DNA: TGTGCCAGCAGCCAAGATCTGACCGGGGAGCTGTTTTTT. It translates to CASSQDLTGELFF.

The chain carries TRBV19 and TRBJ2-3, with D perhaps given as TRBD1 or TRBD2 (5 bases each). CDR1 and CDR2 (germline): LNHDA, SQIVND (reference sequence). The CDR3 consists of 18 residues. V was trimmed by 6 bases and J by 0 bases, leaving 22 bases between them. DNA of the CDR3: TGTGCCAGTAGGAGAATGGGAATCGGGGCGACTAGCACAGATACGCAGTATTTT. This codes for CASRRMGIGATSTDTQYF.

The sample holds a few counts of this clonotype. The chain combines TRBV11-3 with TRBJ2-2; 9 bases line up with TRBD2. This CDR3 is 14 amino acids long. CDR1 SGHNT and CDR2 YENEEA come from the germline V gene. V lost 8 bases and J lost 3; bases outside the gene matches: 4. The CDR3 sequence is CASGRTSDTGELFF. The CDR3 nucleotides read TGTGCCAGCGGGAGGACTAGCGACACCGGGGAGCTGTTTTTT.

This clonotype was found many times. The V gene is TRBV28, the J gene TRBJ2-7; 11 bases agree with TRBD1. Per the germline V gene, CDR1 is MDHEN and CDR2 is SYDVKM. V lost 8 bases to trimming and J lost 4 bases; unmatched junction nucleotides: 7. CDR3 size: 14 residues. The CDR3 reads CASGGQGAIYEQYF. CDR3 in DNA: TGTGCCAGCGGAGGACAGGGGGCGATATACGAGCAGTACTTC.

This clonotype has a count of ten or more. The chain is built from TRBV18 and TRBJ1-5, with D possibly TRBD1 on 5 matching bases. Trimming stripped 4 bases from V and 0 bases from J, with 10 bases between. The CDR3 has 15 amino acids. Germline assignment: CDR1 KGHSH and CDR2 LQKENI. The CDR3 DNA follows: TGTGCCAGCTCACTCCAGGGAGTTAGCAATCAGCCCCAGCATTTT. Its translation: CASSLQGVSNQPQHF.

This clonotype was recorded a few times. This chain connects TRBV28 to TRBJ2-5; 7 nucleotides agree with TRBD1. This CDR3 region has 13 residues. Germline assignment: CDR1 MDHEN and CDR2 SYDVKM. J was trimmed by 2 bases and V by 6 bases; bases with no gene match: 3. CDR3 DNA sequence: TGTGCCAGCAGCCCGGGACAGCAAGAGACCCAGTACTTC. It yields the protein CASSPGQQETQYF.

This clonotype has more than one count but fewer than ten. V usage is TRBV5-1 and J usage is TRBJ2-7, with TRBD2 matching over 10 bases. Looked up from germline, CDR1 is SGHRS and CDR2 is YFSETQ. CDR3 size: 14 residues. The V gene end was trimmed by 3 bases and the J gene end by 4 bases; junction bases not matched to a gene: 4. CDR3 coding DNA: TGCGCCAGCAGCTCTACTAGCGGGGAGTACGAGCAGTACTTC. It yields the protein CASSSTSGEYEQYF.

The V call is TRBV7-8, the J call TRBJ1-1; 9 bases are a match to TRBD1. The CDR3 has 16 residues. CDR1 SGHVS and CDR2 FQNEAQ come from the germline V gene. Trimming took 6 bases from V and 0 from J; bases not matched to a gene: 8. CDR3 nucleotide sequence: TGTGCCAGCAGAGGGACAGGGTTTGGCATGAACACTGAAGCTTTCTTT. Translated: CASRGTGFGMNTEAFF. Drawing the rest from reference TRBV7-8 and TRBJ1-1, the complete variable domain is GAGVSQSPRYKVAKRGQDVALRCDPISGHVSLFWYQQALGQGPEFLTYFQNEAQLDKSGLPSDRFFAERPEGSVSTLKIQRTQQEDSAVYLCASRGTGFGMNTEAFFGQGTRLTVV.

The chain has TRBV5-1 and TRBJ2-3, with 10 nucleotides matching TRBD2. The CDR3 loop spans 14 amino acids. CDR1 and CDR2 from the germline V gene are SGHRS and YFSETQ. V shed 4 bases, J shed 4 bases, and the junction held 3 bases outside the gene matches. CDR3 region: CASSSGGAPDTQYF. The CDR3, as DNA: TGCGCCAGCAGCAGCGGGGGGGCCCCAGATACGCAGTATTTT.

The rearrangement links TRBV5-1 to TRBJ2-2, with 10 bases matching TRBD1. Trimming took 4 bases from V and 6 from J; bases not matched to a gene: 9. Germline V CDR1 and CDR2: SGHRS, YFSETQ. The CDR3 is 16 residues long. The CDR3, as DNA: TGCGCCAGCAGCATAGCCGGGACAGGGGATTCCGGGGAGCTGTTTTTT. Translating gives CASSIAGTGDSGELFF.